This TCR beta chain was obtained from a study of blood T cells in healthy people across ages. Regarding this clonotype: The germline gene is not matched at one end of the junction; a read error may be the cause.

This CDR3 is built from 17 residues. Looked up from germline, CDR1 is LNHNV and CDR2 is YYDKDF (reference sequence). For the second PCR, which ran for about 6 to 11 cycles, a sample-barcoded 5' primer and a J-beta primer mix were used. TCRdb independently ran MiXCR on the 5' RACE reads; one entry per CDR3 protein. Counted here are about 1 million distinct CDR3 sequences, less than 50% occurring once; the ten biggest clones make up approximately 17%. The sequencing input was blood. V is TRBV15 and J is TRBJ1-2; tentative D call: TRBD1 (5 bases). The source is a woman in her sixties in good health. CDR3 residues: CATSRDLGAGANYGYTF. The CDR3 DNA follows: TGTGCCACCAGCAGAGATTTAGGGGCAGGAGCTAACTATGGTTACACCTTC.